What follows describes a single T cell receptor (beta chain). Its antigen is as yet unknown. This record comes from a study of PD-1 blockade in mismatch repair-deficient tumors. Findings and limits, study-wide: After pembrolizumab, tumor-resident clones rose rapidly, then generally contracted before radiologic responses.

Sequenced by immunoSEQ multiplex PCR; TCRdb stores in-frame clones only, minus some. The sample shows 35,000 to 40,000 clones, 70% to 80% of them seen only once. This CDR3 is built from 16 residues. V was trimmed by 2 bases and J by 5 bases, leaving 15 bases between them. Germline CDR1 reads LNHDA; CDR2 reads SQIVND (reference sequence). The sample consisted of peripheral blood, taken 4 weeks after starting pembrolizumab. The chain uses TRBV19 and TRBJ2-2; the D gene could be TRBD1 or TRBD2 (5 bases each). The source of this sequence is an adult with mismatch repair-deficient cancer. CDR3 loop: CASSIWFREWTGELFF. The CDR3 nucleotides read TGTGCCAGTAGTATATGGTTCAGGGAGTGGACCGGGGAGCTGTTTTTT.